Following are 3 T cell receptor beta chains from one sample sequenced in a study of PD-L1 blockade in urothelial cancer. Time point given: pretreatment peripheral blood. TCRdb's table, derived via immunoSEQ multiplex PCR, lists solely in-frame clones and lacks some. The sample lists about 56,000 clones; less than 90% were seen once. Source: PBMCs, taken around atezolizumab (anti-PD-L1) treatment. The receptors shown here come from a man between 65 and 85 years old with urothelial cancer.

This clone was observed a handful of times. The chain joins TRBV7-9 to TRBJ1-4; D gene ambiguous. The CDR3 extends over 11 amino acids. Germline V gives CDR1 SEHNR, CDR2 FQNEAQ (reference sequence). Trimming shortened V by 4 bases and J by 8 bases, and 5 bases separated the two germline ends. The DNA for the CDR3 is TGTGCCAGCAGCTCATCCGAAAAACTGTTTTTT. Its protein is CASSSSEKLFF.

This chain's CDR3 is CASSAGGSGEQYF. The CDR3 coding sequence is TGTGCCAGCAGCGCAGGGGGCTCTGGTGAGCAGTACTTC. V usage is TRBV7-8 and J usage is TRBJ2-7, with 8 bases fitting TRBD1. Germline V gives CDR1 SGHVS, CDR2 FQNEAQ. Losses at the gene ends were 5 bases for V and 7 bases for J; bases not matched to a gene: 7. The CDR3 is made up of 13 amino acids.

The chain uses TRBV19 and TRBJ1-5, with TRBD1 matching over 11 bases. The V and J ends lost 5 bases and 2 bases, in that order; junction bases with no gene match: 8. CDR1 is LNHDA, CDR2 SQIVND, per germline (reference sequence). The CDR3 runs to 17 residues. The CDR3 loop reads CASSPRDRGRGNQPQHF. In DNA form, the CDR3 reads TGTGCCAGTAGTCCGAGGGACAGGGGGAGAGGCAATCAGCCCCAGCATTTT. The entire variable domain, with the rest obtained from reference TRBV19 and TRBJ1-5, is as follows: DGGITQSPKYLFRKEGQNVTLSCEQNLNHDAMYWYRQDPGQGLRLIYYSQIVNDFQKGDIAEGYSVSREKKESFPLTVTSAQKNPTAFYLCASSPRDRGRGNQPQHFGDGTRLSIL.